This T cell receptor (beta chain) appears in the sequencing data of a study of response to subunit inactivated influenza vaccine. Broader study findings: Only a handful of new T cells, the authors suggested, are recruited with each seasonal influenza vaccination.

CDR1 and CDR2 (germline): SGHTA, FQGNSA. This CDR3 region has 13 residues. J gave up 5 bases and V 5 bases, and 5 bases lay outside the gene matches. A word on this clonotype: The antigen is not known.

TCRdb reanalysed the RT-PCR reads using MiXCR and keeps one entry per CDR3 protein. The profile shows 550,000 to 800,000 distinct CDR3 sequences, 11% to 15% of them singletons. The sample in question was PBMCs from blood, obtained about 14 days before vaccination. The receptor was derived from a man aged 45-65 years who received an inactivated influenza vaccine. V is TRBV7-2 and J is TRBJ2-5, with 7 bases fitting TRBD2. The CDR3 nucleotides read TGTGCCAGCAGCCGGGGGGTAACGGAGACCCAGTACTTC. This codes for CASSRGVTETQYF.